The clone carrying this TCR beta chain was seen at least ten times. Its antigen is not identified. The CDR3 covers 13 residues. Trimming took off 2 bases at V and 4 bases at J, with 8 bases between the two ends. From germline, CDR1 is SGHVS and CDR2 FQNEAQ. Preparation of the TCRbeta library used unique molecular identifiers. TCRdb called the PCR reads again in MiXCR, with one record for every CDR3 protein. This table holds 210,000 or so distinct CDR3 sequences, 9.5% to 13% found once. These data come from a study of T-cell reconstitution after alpha-beta-depleted transplantation in children. Study-level results: There were reportedly several hundred expanded graft clones from which alpha-beta T cells came about two months after transplant. At the one-year point after transplant, T-cell counts and TCRbeta diversity were found to come mostly from T cells that had been newly produced.

The TCR was taken from a child younger than two with acute myeloid leukemia, due to receive a stem cell transplant. The chain joins TRBV7-8 to TRBJ1-2; D gene unclear. Sequences were derived from PBMCs, sampled before TCRalphabeta/CD19-depleted stem cell transplant. The CDR3 region is CASSLREIYGYTF. The CDR3 coding sequence is TGTGCCAGCAGCTTACGAGAAATCTATGGCTACACCTTC.